Following are 16 T cell receptor beta chains from one sample sequenced in a study of naive and memory T cell subsets. The beta constant-region primer was an equimolar mix of two oligonucleotides covering TRBC1 and TRBC2. The ligated cDNA underwent four PCR rounds using SP2 and nested alpha and beta constant-region primers. One entry per CDR3 protein results from TCRdb running MiXCR on the UMI-ligation and nested PCR reads. Of around 18,000 distinct CDR3 sequences in the sample, about 9% were seen once. What was sequenced was central memory CD8+ T cells from blood. All receptors derive from a human donor in good health.

In regard to this clonotype: One end of the junction is discordant with germline, which a read error may explain. V and J are TRBV29-1 and TRBJ1-4, with TRBD1 matching over 12 bases. Germline V gives CDR1 SQVTM, CDR2 ANQGSEA. The CDR3 totals 14 residues. CDR3 nucleotide sequence: TGCAGCGTGGGGACAGGGGGCACTAATGAAAAACTGATTTTT. Its protein is CSVGTGGTNEKLIF.

This clonotype was seen many times. This rearrangement joins TRBV6-6 to TRBJ2-5, with a weak D call TRBD2 (5 bases). The CDR3 spans 15 residues. CDR1 and CDR2 from the germline V gene are MNHNY and SVGAGI (reference sequence). V lost 2 bases, J lost 4 bases, and 14 bases lay in between. Here the CDR3 DNA reads TGTGCCAGCAGTTACGCCGACGGGGTGTCAGAGACCCAGTACTTC. It codes for CASSYADGVSETQYF.

This clonotype was seen repeatedly, ten times or more. The chain is built from TRBV19 and TRBJ2-1, with 8 bases identical to TRBD1. Germline values: CDR1 LNHDA, CDR2 SQIVND (reference sequence). The V and J ends lost 4 bases and 4 bases, in that order; junction bases with no gene match: 6. The CDR3 loop spans 15 amino acids. This CDR3 is CASSTGGLGYNEQFF. The CDR3 nucleotides are TGTGCCAGTAGTACAGGGGGCCTCGGGTACAATGAGCAGTTCTTC.

The CDR3 bases are TGTGCCAGCAAAAAGACAGGGAGTGTACACGAGCAGTACTTC. Its protein product is CASKKTGSVHEQYF. V and J are TRBV6-5 and TRBJ2-7; TRBD1 agrees at 7 bases. The CDR3 consists of 14 residues. V shed 7 bases and J 5 bases; nucleotides not matched to a gene: 11. CDR1 MNHEY and CDR2 SVGAGI come from the germline V gene.

This clonotype showed up many times. The CDR3 sequence: CSVEVPGDLNQPQHF. The CDR3 region has the DNA TGCAGCGTTGAGGTTCCCGGGGACCTCAATCAGCCCCAGCATTTT. The chain recombines TRBV29-1 with TRBJ1-5; perhaps TRBD1 as D (5 bases). The CDR3 contains 15 residues. Per the germline V gene, CDR1 is SQVTM and CDR2 is ANQGSEA. With 3 bases removed from V and 3 bases from J, the gap between germline ends came to 15 bases.

The J gene is TRBJ2-7, the V gene TRBV6-2 or TRBV6-3; TRBD2 might be the D (5 bases). CDR3 length: 15 amino acids. Per germline, CDR1 MNHEY and CDR2 SVGEGT. With 6 bases removed from V and 2 bases from J, the gap between germline ends came to 17 bases. DNA for the CDR3: TGTGCCAGCAGCCCCCCTATGGACTCGCCCTACGAGCAGTACTTC. As protein: CASSPPMDSPYEQYF.

V gene TRBV7-9 combines with J gene TRBJ2-7, with 7 bases fitting TRBD2. With 5 bases clipped from V and 3 bases from J, the junction kept 13 bases outside the gene matches. The CDR3 has 16 amino acids. The V gene's germline CDR1 is SEHNR and CDR2 FQNEAQ (reference sequence). Written as DNA, the CDR3 is TGTGCCAGCAGCCGGACTAGAGGGGTGGGGAGCTACGAGCAGTACTTC. Translated, it gives CASSRTRGVGSYEQYF.

The V and J genes are TRBV4-1 and TRBJ2-7; 7 bases fit TRBD1. CDR1 and CDR2 (germline): MGHRA, YSYEKL. This CDR3 has 15 residues. V was clipped by 0 bases and J by 3 bases; unmatched bases: 5. The CDR3 sequence is CASSQDSAGGYEQYF. CDR3 coding DNA: TGCGCCAGCAGCCAAGATTCCGCAGGGGGCTACGAGCAGTACTTC.

This clonotype was recorded many times. V is TRBV4-3 and J is TRBJ2-1, with no clear D. CDR3 length: 15 residues. Germline V CDR1 and CDR2: LGHNA, YSLEER. V lost 2 bases, J lost 7 bases, and 15 bases lay in between. The CDR3 region is CASSQSSRSRNEQFF. The DNA of the CDR3 is TGCGCCAGCAGCCAAAGCTCGCGGAGCAGGAATGAGCAGTTCTTC.

Details on this clonotype: With a much larger clone just one base away, this may be a read error. The V call is TRBV7-9, the J call TRBJ1-5; the D gene is possibly TRBD1 (5 bases). V was trimmed by 4 bases and J by 7 bases, leaving 29 bases between them. Germline V gene sequence: CDR1 SEHNR, CDR2 FQNEAQ (reference sequence). CDR3 length: 19 amino acids. CDR3 coding DNA: TGTGCCAGCAGCTCATTACCCGGCGGTTCGAAGAGACAGCGACAGCCCCAGCATTTT. Translated, it gives CASSSLPGGSKRQRQPQHF. Combining the CDR3 with reference TRBV7-9 and TRBJ1-5 gives the whole variable domain DTGVSQNPRHKITKRGQNVTFRCDPISEHNRLYWYRQTLGQGPEFLTYFQNEAQLEKSRLLSDRFSAERPKGSFSTLEIQRTEQGDSAMYLCASSSLPGGSKRQRQPQHFGDGTRLSIL.

There are many counts of this clonotype. The chain has TRBV6-1 and TRBJ2-2; TRBD2 matches at 8 bases. The germline gives CDR1 MNHNS, CDR2 SASEGT. This CDR3 has 16 amino acids. Losses at the gene ends were 9 bases for V and 1 base for J; bases not matched to a gene: 10. The CDR3 DNA reads as TGTGCCAGTCATTTGGACGGGGGGGGGAACACCGGGGAGCTGTTTTTT. The encoded protein is CASHLDGGGNTGELFF.

There are many counts of this clonotype. The chain employs TRBV20-1 and TRBJ2-1, with TRBD2 as a possible D gene (5 bases). The V gene lost 4 bases and the J gene lost 0 bases, with 13 bases spanning the gap. The CDR3 is 15 residues long. CDR1 and CDR2 from the germline V gene are DFQATT and SNEGSKA (reference sequence). The CDR3 DNA is TGCAGTGCTACATCCGGGGAGAGCTCCTACAATGAGCAGTTCTTC. Amino acids: CSATSGESSYNEQFF.

This clonotype was observed many times. This sequence joins TRBV6-2 or TRBV6-3 and TRBJ2-1; possible D gene TRBD2, 7 bases. The CDR3 spans 15 residues. The germline V gene has CDR1 MNHEY and CDR2 SVGEGT. Trimming stripped 6 bases from V and 7 bases from J, with 19 bases between. CDR3 residues: CASSQGKAGINEQFF. CDR3 nucleotides: TGTGCCAGCAGCCAGGGGAAAGCGGGGATAAATGAGCAGTTCTTC.

This clonotype has a count of ten or more. J is TRBJ2-5 and V is TRBV5-6, with 15 bases fitting TRBD2. Germline V CDR1 and CDR2: SGHDT, YYEEEE. CDR3 length: 13 amino acids. With V trimmed by 4 bases and J by 12 bases, 4 bases remained unmatched. The CDR3 coding sequence is TGTGCCAGCAGCGTCGGGACTAGCGGGGGGAAGTACTTC. It encodes CASSVGTSGGKYF.

This clonotype was seen more than once but under ten times. The gene calls are TRBV7-9 and TRBJ1-4; D ambiguous. Looked up from germline, CDR1 is SEHNR and CDR2 is FQNEAQ (reference sequence). The CDR3 totals 16 residues. V was pared by 4 bases and J by 0 bases, with 12 bases between. DNA of the CDR3: TGTGCCAGCAGCTCCCTCGTCGCTCCAACTAATGAAAAACTGTTTTTT. Protein: CASSSLVAPTNEKLFF.

This clonotype counts as medium-sized. The rearrangement joins TRBV9 to TRBJ1-1; D is unresolved. Germline V lookup: CDR1 SGDLS, CDR2 YYNGEE. The length of the CDR3 is 15 residues. V lost 3 bases and J 1 base, leaving 13 bases between the germline ends. CDR3 region: CASSARGNGNTEAFF. As DNA, the CDR3 is TGTGCCAGCAGCGCCCGAGGAAATGGGAACACTGAAGCTTTCTTT.